Shown below are 17 T cell receptor beta chains from a single sample sequenced in a study of vaccination effects on CD4 cells after COVID-19. These TCRs are of unknown antigen specificity. At the end of roughly 9 days of culture, CD4+ T cells were isolated. As their vaccination, participants received two doses of either BNT162b2 or mRNA-1273. Method: immunoSEQ multiplex PCR; TCRdb's copy keeps in-frame clones and lacks some. The sample lists approximately 70,000 clones, about 73% seen once, with roughly 2.1% in the top ten. The sample in question was CD4+ T cells from PBMCs cultured without peptide, obtained after COVID-19 vaccination. The source of these receptors is a human donor who received a COVID-19 vaccine.

The chain joins TRBV5-6 to TRBJ1-3; no clear D gene. V shed 4 bases and J shed 2 bases, with 13 bases lying between them. This CDR3 contains 15 residues. From germline, CDR1 is SGHDT and CDR2 YYEEEE. CDR3 bases: TGTGCCAGCAGCCTGAACCTGCGGGCTGGAAACACCATATATTTT. Protein sequence: CASSLNLRAGNTIYF. The full variable domain, rest sourced from reference TRBV5-6 and TRBJ1-3, is DAGVTQSPTHLIKTRGQQVTLRCSPKSGHDTVSWYQQALGQGPQFIFQYYEEEERQRGNFPDRFSGHQFPNYSSELNVNALLLGDSALYLCASSLNLRAGNTIYFGEGSWLTVV.

The chain links TRBV6-5 to TRBJ2-3; perhaps TRBD2 as D (5 bases). V was clipped by 2 bases and J by 1 base, with 13 bases between them. There are 16 residues in the CDR3. Germline values: CDR1 MNHEY, CDR2 SVGAGI. CDR3 in DNA: TGTGCCAGCAGTTACCGCGGGTCAACAGGCACAGATACGCAGTATTTT. Translated: CASSYRGSTGTDTQYF.

This chain uses TRBV3-1 (or the pseudogene TRBV3-2) with TRBJ1-4; D call uncertain. The germline gives CDR1 LGHDT, CDR2 YNNKEL (reference sequence). V gave up 4 bases and J gave up 7 bases, with 4 bases separating them. This CDR3 has 11 residues. Here the CDR3 reads CASSPGEKLFF. The DNA of the CDR3 is TGTGCCAGCAGCCCCGGTGAAAAACTGTTTTTT.

This clone showed up just a few times. This rearrangement joins TRBV5-4 to TRBJ2-1; 9 nucleotides match TRBD1. V shed 0 bases and J 3 bases; nucleotides not matched to a gene: 4. In germline, CDR1 is SGHNT, CDR2 YYREEE (reference sequence). The CDR3 length is 16 residues. This CDR3 reads CASSLGGTGIYNEQFF. The CDR3 DNA reads TGTGCCAGCAGCTTGGGGGGGACAGGGATCTACAATGAGCAGTTCTTC.

V usage is TRBV18 and J usage is TRBJ2-2; D is undetermined. The CDR3 has 16 amino acids. Germline V lookup: CDR1 KGHSH, CDR2 LQKENI. V gave up 2 bases and J gave up 1 base, with 11 bases separating them. DNA for the CDR3: TGTGCCAGCTCACCAAAGAGGATGGAGAACACCGGGGAGCTGTTTTTT. Its translation is CASSPKRMENTGELFF.

This sequence joins TRBV24-1 and TRBJ2-3; the match to TRBD1 covers 8 bases. V shed 5 bases, J shed 4 bases, and the junction held 10 bases outside the gene matches. This CDR3 has 16 amino acids. Germline lookup yields CDR1 KGHDR and CDR2 SFDVKD. The chain's CDR3 is CATSGTGTGFPDTQYF. CDR3 coding DNA: TGTGCCACCAGTGGGACCGGGACAGGTTTCCCAGATACGCAGTATTTT.

The V call is TRBV6-4, the J call TRBJ1-6, with a weak D call TRBD1 (6 bases). In germline, CDR1 is MRHNA, CDR2 SNTAGT. This CDR3 is built from 14 residues. The ends were cut back, 6 bases at V and 5 bases at J, with 11 bases in the middle. The CDR3 reads CASSQTGDNSPLHF. The CDR3 bases are TGTGCCAGCAGCCAGACAGGAGATAATTCACCCCTCCACTTT.

The gene calls are TRBV6-5 and TRBJ1-1, with D possibly TRBD1 on 5 matching bases. Trimming took 7 bases from V and 0 from J, leaving 12 bases between them. There are 14 residues in the CDR3. Per germline, CDR1 MNHEY and CDR2 SVGAGI. This CDR3 is CASKSGLLNTEAFF. The CDR3 nucleotides are TGTGCCAGCAAGTCGGGACTCCTGAACACTGAAGCTTTCTTT.

The rearrangement joins TRBV6-5 to TRBJ1-5; D gene uncertain. Germline lookup yields CDR1 MNHEY and CDR2 SVGAGI. V lost 10 bases and J 0 bases, leaving 13 bases between the germline ends. CDR3 length: 14 amino acids. CDR3 in DNA: TGTGCCATCCCTCTGGGCAATAGCAATCAGCCCCAGCATTTT. Amino acids: CAIPLGNSNQPQHF.

This rearrangement joins TRBV18 to TRBJ1-5; tentative D call: TRBD1 (5 bases). Germline-derived CDR1 and CDR2 are KGHSH and LQKENI. The V gene lost 3 bases and the J gene lost 3 bases, with 12 bases spanning the gap. This CDR3 has 15 amino acids. The CDR3 protein is CASSPGRGYNQPQHF. The DNA of the CDR3 is TGTGCCAGCTCACCGGGGAGGGGATACAATCAGCCCCAGCATTTT.

The chain combines TRBV7-3 with TRBJ2-5; D is ambiguous. Germline V gene sequence: CDR1 SGHTA, CDR2 FQGTGA. CDR3 size: 15 residues. The germline V and J ends were trimmed by 1 base and 5 bases, with 14 bases remaining between them. This chain's CDR3 is CASSLSLVLGETQYF. The CDR3, as DNA: TGTGCCAGCAGCTTAAGTTTAGTGTTGGGGGAGACCCAGTACTTC. The full variable domain, with the rest looked up from reference TRBV7-3 and TRBJ2-5, is GAGVSQTPSNKVTEKGKYVELRCDPISGHTALYWYRQSLGQGPEFLIYFQGTGAADDSGLPNDRFFAVRPEGSVSTLKIQRTERGDSAVYLCASSLSLVLGETQYFGPGTRLLVL.

This rearrangement joins TRBV6-5 to TRBJ2-3; a weak D match, TRBD1 (6 bases). This CDR3 has 14 residues. Trimming removed 4 bases from V and 4 bases from J, with 12 bases in between. The germline V gene has CDR1 MNHEY and CDR2 SVGAGI. CDR3 loop: CASSSPDRSDTQYF. The CDR3 DNA sequence: TGTGCCAGCAGTTCCCCCGACAGGTCAGATACGCAGTATTTT.

This sequence joins TRBV28 and TRBJ1-5; D remains unclear. The V and J ends lost 4 bases and 0 bases respectively, with 13 bases between them. CDR1 and CDR2 from the germline V gene are MDHEN and SYDVKM. The CDR3 totals 16 residues. Here the CDR3 DNA reads TGTGCCAGCAGTTCGCAGGATAACTATAGCAATCAGCCCCAGCATTTT. This codes for CASSSQDNYSNQPQHF.

This sequence joins TRBV30 and TRBJ2-5; D is unresolved. Per germline, CDR1 GTSNPN and CDR2 SVGIG (reference sequence). CDR3 size: 14 residues. V lost 2 bases, J lost 7 bases, and 17 bases lay in between. CDR3 residues: CAWSPGRISSTQYF. The CDR3 region has the DNA TGTGCCTGGAGTCCCGGGCGGATAAGTTCGACCCAGTACTTC.

The rearrangement joins TRBV2 to TRBJ1-1, with a tentative D call TRBD1 (5 bases). V gave up 8 bases and J gave up 3 bases, with 13 bases separating them. Looked up from germline, CDR1 is SNHLY and CDR2 is FYNNEI. This CDR3 has 13 residues. In nucleotides, the CDR3 is TGTGCCAGCTTCAGATCGGGGGACACTGAAGCTTTCTTT. It is translated as CASFRSGDTEAFF.

CDR3 coding DNA: TGTGCCAGCAGGACAGGGCCCAGCACAGATACGCAGTATTTT. Amino acids: CASRTGPSTDTQYF. The chain joins TRBV28 to TRBJ2-3; 7 bases agree with TRBD1. Germline-derived CDR1 and CDR2 are MDHEN and SYDVKM. Trimming took 6 bases from V and 0 from J; bases not matched to a gene: 3. CDR3 length: 14 amino acids.

The genes are TRBV6-6 and TRBJ2-2; 11 bases are shared with TRBD1. The CDR3 length is 15 residues. V lost 2 bases and J lost 5; bases outside the gene matches: 1. Germline V gene data show CDR1 as MNHNY and CDR2 as SVGAGI (reference sequence). The CDR3 here is CASSYRDRGTGELFF. CDR3 nucleotide sequence: TGTGCCAGCAGTTACAGGGACAGGGGGACCGGGGAGCTGTTTTTT.